This T cell receptor (beta chain) was recorded in a study of blood T cell repertoires in COVID-19. This clone was observed a single time. Assay used: immunoSEQ multiplex PCR; TCRdb lists only in-frame clones, some missing. This table has under 300,000 clones, roughly 87% appearing once. The CDR3 covers 18 residues. Looked up from germline, CDR1 is SGDLS and CDR2 is YYNGEE. V trimming: 2 bases; J trimming: 2 bases; junction bases outside the gene matches: 8. The sequence came from a woman under 40 who had recovered from COVID-19. Sequenced input: PBMCs or T cells enriched from blood (not recorded which). The rearrangement joins TRBV9 to TRBJ2-1; TRBD2 matches at 12 bases. The CDR3 DNA sequence: TGTGCCAGCAGCGTCCTAGCGGGAGGGCTTAGTACCTACAATGAGCAGTTCTTC. Translating gives CASSVLAGGLSTYNEQFF.